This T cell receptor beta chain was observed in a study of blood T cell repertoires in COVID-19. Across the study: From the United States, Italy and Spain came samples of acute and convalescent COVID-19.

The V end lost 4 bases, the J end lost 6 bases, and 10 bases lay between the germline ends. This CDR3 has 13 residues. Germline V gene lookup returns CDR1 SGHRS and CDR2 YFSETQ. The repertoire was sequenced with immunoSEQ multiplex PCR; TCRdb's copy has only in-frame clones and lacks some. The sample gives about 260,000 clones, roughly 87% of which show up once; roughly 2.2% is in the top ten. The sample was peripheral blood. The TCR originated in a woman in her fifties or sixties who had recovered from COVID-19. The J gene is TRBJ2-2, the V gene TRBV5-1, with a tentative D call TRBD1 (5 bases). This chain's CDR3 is CASSDQGPGELFF. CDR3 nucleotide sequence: TGCGCCAGCAGCGACCAGGGTCCCGGGGAGCTGTTTTTT.